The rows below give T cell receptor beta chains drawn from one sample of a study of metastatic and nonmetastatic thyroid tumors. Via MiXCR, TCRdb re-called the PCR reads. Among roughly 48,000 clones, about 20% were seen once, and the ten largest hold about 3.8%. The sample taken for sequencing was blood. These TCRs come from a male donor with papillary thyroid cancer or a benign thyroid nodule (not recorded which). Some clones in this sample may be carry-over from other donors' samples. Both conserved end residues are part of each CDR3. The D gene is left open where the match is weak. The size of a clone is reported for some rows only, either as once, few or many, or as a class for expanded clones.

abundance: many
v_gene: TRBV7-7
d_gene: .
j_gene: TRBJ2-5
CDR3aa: CASSPNREETQYF
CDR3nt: TGTGCTAGCAGCCCGAACAGGGAAGAGACCCAGTACTTC

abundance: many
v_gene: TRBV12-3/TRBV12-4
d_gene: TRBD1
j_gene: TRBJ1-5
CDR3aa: CASSSGQEEAQPQHF
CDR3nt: TGTGCCAGCAGTTCTGGACAGGAGGAAGCTCAGCCCCAGCATTTT

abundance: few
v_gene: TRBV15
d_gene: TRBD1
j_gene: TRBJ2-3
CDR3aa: CATSSGTGVIDTQYF
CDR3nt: TGTGCCACCAGCAGTGGAACAGGGGTAATAGATACGCAGTATTTT

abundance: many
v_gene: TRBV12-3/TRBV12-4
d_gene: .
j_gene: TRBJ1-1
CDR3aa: CASSLRQGGLNTEAFF
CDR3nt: TGTGCCAGCAGTTTACGGCAGGGAGGGCTGAACACTGAAGCTTTCTTT

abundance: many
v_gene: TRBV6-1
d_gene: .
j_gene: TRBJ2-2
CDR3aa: CASSTNTGELFF
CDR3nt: TGTGCCAGCAGTACAAACACCGGGGAGCTGTTTTTT

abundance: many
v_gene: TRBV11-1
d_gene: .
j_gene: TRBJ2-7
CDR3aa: CASSLFKGAGSYEQYF
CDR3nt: TGTGCCAGCAGCTTATTTAAGGGGGCGGGATCCTACGAGCAGTACTTC

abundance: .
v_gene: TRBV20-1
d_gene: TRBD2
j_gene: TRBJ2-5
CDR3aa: CSAGREVGGQGTQYF
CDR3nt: TGCAGTGCTGGGCGGGAGGTGGGGGGCCAGGGGACCCAGTACTTC

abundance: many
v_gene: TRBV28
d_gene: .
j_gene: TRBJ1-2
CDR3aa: CASSFSRGTYGYTF
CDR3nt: TGTGCCAGCAGTTTTAGCAGGGGTACCTATGGCTACACCTTC

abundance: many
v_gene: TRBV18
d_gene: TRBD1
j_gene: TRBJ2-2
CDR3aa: CASSRTGETTNTGELFF
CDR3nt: TGTGCCAGCTCACGGACAGGAGAGACTACGAACACCGGGGAGCTGTTTTTT

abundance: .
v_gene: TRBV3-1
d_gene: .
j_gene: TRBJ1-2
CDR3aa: CASSPSKARGYTF
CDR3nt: TGTGCCAGCAGCCCCTCGAAAGCCAGGGGCTACACCTTC